This TCR beta chain emerged from a study of blood T cell repertoires in COVID-19. Trimming pared 1 base from V and 4 bases from J, leaving 8 bases between. Germline CDR1 is MGHDK and CDR2 is SYGVNS. The CDR3 runs to 15 residues. The data were produced by immunoSEQ multiplex PCR, yet TCRdb's version contains in-frame clones alone and is incomplete. The sample holds about 80,000 clones, around 80% seen once. This clone appeared a single time. The sequencing sample was made of peripheral blood. The receptor's source is a human donor in a cohort sampled during active COVID-19. This chain connects TRBV25-1 to TRBJ1-6; D not certain. The CDR3 protein is CASSEFAGYNSPLHF. The CDR3 DNA reads TGTGCCAGCAGTGAATTCGCCGGTTATAATTCACCCCTCCACTTT.